Below are 8 T cell receptor beta chains sequenced from a single sample in a study of cytomegalovirus exposure and HLA in healthy donors (dated by TCRdb to the late 2010s). Libraries were built with the immunoSEQ multiplex PCR assay. For the multiplex PCR, a mixture combining 60 forward primers for TCR Vbeta segments and 13 reverse primers for TCR Jbeta segments was used. TCRdb holds this immuneACCESS table with in-frame rearrangements only. Some clones are missing; in checked studies, unresolved V genes explain under half, and the rest has no known cause. The sample includes about 170,000 clones, with approximately 80% observed a single time. The leading ten clones occupy 0.7% to 0.95% of the sample. The specimen sequenced was PBMCs. These receptors all stem from a woman aged 18-29 years in good health and CMV-seronegative.

The chain uses TRBV14 and TRBJ1-1; no definite D call. The germline CDR1 and CDR2 sequences are SGHDN and FVKESK. This CDR3 is 16 amino acids long. V shed 0 bases and J shed 4 bases, with 15 bases lying between them. The DNA of the CDR3 is TGTGCCAGCAGCCAAGACTACGGGCCGGGAGTCACTGAAGCTTTCTTT. It specifies CASSQDYGPGVTEAFF.

The J gene is TRBJ1-3, the V gene TRBV2; the D is unclear. CDR1 is SNHLY, CDR2 FYNNEI, per germline. CDR3 size: 17 residues. Trimming pared 4 bases from V and 0 bases from J, leaving 16 bases between. The CDR3: CASSATSGRDSGNTIYF. For the CDR3, the DNA is TGTGCCAGCAGTGCTACCTCCGGACGGGACTCTGGAAACACCATATATTTT.

The chain couples TRBV9 to TRBJ2-7, with unresolved D. With 0 bases removed from V and 0 bases from J, the gap between germline ends came to 13 bases. Germline CDR1 and CDR2: SGDLS and YYNGEE. The CDR3 covers 16 residues. The CDR3: CASSVDPGRSSYEQYF. The CDR3 DNA reads TGTGCCAGCAGCGTAGACCCAGGCCGCTCCTCCTACGAGCAGTACTTC.

The table lists this clone with a count of one. This chain uses TRBV6-1 with TRBJ2-5, with a possible D match to TRBD2 (6 bases). There are 13 residues in the CDR3. CDR1 and CDR2 (germline): MNHNS, SASEGT. V was trimmed by 10 bases and J by 9 bases, leaving 21 bases between them. CDR3 residues: CATLRDSHWAQYF. CDR3 DNA sequence: TGTGCCACCCTCAGGGACTCCCATTGGGCCCAGTACTTC.

V is TRBV5-1 and J is TRBJ2-2; D possibly corresponds to TRBD2 (5 bases). V was trimmed by 0 bases and J by 5 bases, leaving 5 bases between them. Germline V gene data show CDR1 as SGHRS and CDR2 as YFSETQ. The CDR3 runs 13 residues. In nucleotides, the CDR3 is TGCGCCAGCAGCTTGGGAGGGACCGGGGAGCTGTTTTTT. This sequence encodes CASSLGGTGELFF.

The rearrangement joins TRBV6-5 to TRBJ1-1; TRBD1 aligns across 8 bases. CDR3 length: 13 residues. CDR1 and CDR2 (germline): MNHEY, SVGAGI. The V gene end was trimmed by 6 bases and the J gene end by 6 bases; junction bases not matched to a gene: 6. This CDR3 is CASRDRGVAEAFF. CDR3 nucleotide sequence: TGTGCCAGCAGAGACAGGGGTGTCGCTGAAGCTTTCTTT.

The rearrangement links TRBV7-3 to TRBJ2-1; 11 bases match TRBD2. The J segment lost 2 bases and the V segment lost 3 bases, leaving 0 bases of the junction unmatched. Germline V CDR1 and CDR2: SGHTA, FQGTGA. The CDR3 extends over 15 amino acids. The CDR3 nucleotides are TGTGCCAGCAGCTTGGGACTAGCGGCCTACAATGAGCAGTTCTTC. Amino acid sequence: CASSLGLAAYNEQFF. The whole variable domain, filled in from reference TRBV7-3 and TRBJ2-1, reads GAGVSQTPSNKVTEKGKYVELRCDPISGHTALYWYRQSLGQGPEFLIYFQGTGAADDSGLPNDRFFAVRPEGSVSTLKIQRTERGDSAVYLCASSLGLAAYNEQFFGPGTRLTVL.

V gene TRBV28 combines with J gene TRBJ1-5; tentative D call: TRBD1 (5 bases). The length of the CDR3 is 16 residues. The germline V and J ends were trimmed by 6 bases and 0 bases, with 15 bases remaining between them. The germline V gene has CDR1 MDHEN and CDR2 SYDVKM. The CDR3 sequence is CASSFDSSYSNQPQHF. CDR3 coding DNA: TGTGCCAGCAGCTTTGACAGCTCCTATAGCAATCAGCCCCAGCATTTT.